This is a list of T cell receptor beta chains from one sample in a study of blood T cell repertoires in COVID-19. Data came from immunoSEQ multiplex PCR; TCRdb stores just in-frame clones and leaves some out. The data contain 300,000 to 450,000 clones, around 87% of them singletons. The specimen sequenced was PBMCs or T cells enriched from blood (not recorded which). These receptors originate from a man aged 25-45 years who had recovered from COVID-19. The CDR3 runs from the conserved cysteine through the conserved F or W. The D gene is left open where the match is weak. A clone size is listed for some rows: how often the clone was seen (once, few, many), or a class if it is expanded.

D	size	V	J	CDR3	DNA
-	once	TRBV30	TRBJ1-2	CAWSPIGAGASGYTF	TGTGCCTGGAGTCCCATTGGGGCAGGGGCCAGCGGCTACACCTTC
-	-	TRBV11-3	TRBJ2-3	CASGGGRDDTQYF	TGTGCCAGCGGGGGGGGCAGGGACGATACGCAGTATTTT
-	-	TRBV7-3	TRBJ1-1	CASSLSGLEDTEAFF	TGTGCCAGCAGCTTATCTGGACTGGAGGACACTGAAGCTTTCTTT
-	-	TRBV6-5	TRBJ1-2	CASSYSRWGFDGYTF	TGTGCCAGCAGTTACTCGAGGTGGGGCTTCGATGGCTACACCTTC
-	-	TRBV21-1	TRBJ1-5	CASSRTGSNQPQHF	TGTGCCAGCAGTAGGACAGGGAGCAATCAGCCCCAGCATTTT
-	-	TRBV7-9	TRBJ1-1	CASSLGQLSGEAFF	TGTGCCAGCAGCTTAGGTCAGCTTAGCGGGGAAGCTTTCTTT
-	-	TRBV29-1	TRBJ1-2	CSVPQGANYGYTF	TGCAGCGTTCCCCAGGGTGCTAACTATGGCTACACCTTC
TRBD2	-	TRBV19	TRBJ2-7	CASSALAGGSYEQYF	TGTGCCAGTAGTGCCCTAGCGGGGGGCTCCTACGAGCAGTACTTC
-	once	TRBV5-4	TRBJ2-5	CASSFRFQETQYF	TGTGCCAGCAGCTTCAGGTTCCAAGAGACCCAGTACTTC
-	-	TRBV18	TRBJ2-3	CASSPPGHSTDTQYF	TGTGCCAGCTCACCCCCAGGACATAGCACAGATACGCAGTATTTT
-	-	TRBV9	TRBJ2-7	CASSEGHSYEQYF	TGTGCCAGCAGCGAGGGGCATTCCTACGAGCAGTACTTC
-	-	TRBV4-2	TRBJ2-7	CASSQENLGNSYEQYF	TGTGCCAGCAGCCAAGAGAATTTGGGCAACTCCTACGAGCAGTACTTC
TRBD1	-	TRBV7-9	TRBJ1-5	CASSFGRGAARGPQPQHF	TGTGCCAGCAGCTTCGGACGAGGGGCGGCCAGGGGGCCTCAGCCCCAGCATTTT
-	once	TRBV11-3	TRBJ1-2	CASSLGREGGYTF	TGTGCCAGCAGCTTAGGCCGGGAGGGCGGCTACACCTTC
-	-	TRBV6-6	TRBJ1-2	CASHTGSYYGYTF	TGTGCCAGCCATACAGGGTCTTACTATGGCTACACCTTC
-	-	TRBV18	TRBJ1-3	CASSPPVEDSGNTIYF	TGTGCCAGCTCACCACCGGTCGAGGACTCTGGAAACACCATATATTTT
-	-	TRBV7-8	TRBJ2-1	CASSLAVSGEQFF	TGTGCCAGCAGCTTAGCTGTGAGCGGGGAGCAGTTCTTC
-	-	TRBV19	TRBJ2-6	CASTSGAAGANVLTF	TGTGCCAGTACCTCAGGGGCGGCTGGGGCCAACGTCCTGACTTTC
-	-	TRBV10-3	TRBJ1-2	CAIIAGVRTF	TGTGCCATCATCGCAGGGGTTCGGACCTTC
TRBD2	-	TRBV30	TRBJ2-3	CALGLAGGRADTQYF	TGTGCCTTAGGACTAGCGGGGGGGCGGGCAGATACGCAGTATTTT
-	-	TRBV25-1	TRBJ1-5	CASSGSGSQPQHF	TGTGCCAGCAGTGGTTCAGGTAGTCAGCCCCAGCATTTT
TRBD1	-	TRBV2	TRBJ2-1	CASSAETHRGNEQFF	TGTGCCAGCAGTGCAGAGACCCACAGGGGCAATGAGCAGTTCTTC
TRBD1	-	TRBV4-1	TRBJ1-1	CASSPRTGIMNTEAFF	TGCGCCAGCAGCCCCAGGACAGGGATTATGAACACTGAAGCTTTCTTT
TRBD1	-	TRBV9	TRBJ2-7	CASSVGPTGRDYEQYF	TGTGCCAGCAGCGTAGGTCCGACAGGGAGAGACTACGAGCAGTACTTC
-	-	TRBV6-1	TRBJ1-5	CASSDGDLTGYSNQPQHF	TGTGCCAGCAGTGACGGGGACTTGACCGGCTATAGCAATCAGCCCCAGCATTTT